The clone carrying this T cell receptor beta chain is labeled as medium-sized. Its matching antigen is unknown. This entry is derived from a study of cytomegalovirus exposure and HLA in healthy donors. The overall study: A subsequent analysis reported that the roughly 120 validation repertoires were produced on the same platform that had also been used for the approximately 710 first-cohort repertoires. Overall study results and limits: The study designated 150 or so TCR beta chains cytomegalovirus-associated.

In germline, CDR1 is ENHRY, CDR2 SYGVKD. With 10 bases removed from V and 6 bases from J, the gap between germline ends came to 15 bases. This CDR3 spans 13 amino acids. The assay was immunoSEQ multiplex PCR, and TCRdb's table has in-frame clones only and misses some. This table holds about 200,000 clones, roughly 84% found once. What was sequenced was PBMCs. This chain links TRBV10-3 with TRBJ1-4; D perhaps matches TRBD1 (6 bases). The TCR was taken from a woman between 18 and 29 years old in good health and CMV-seropositive. CDR3 residues: CASRTADDEKLFF. The CDR3 DNA reads TGTGCCAGCCGGACAGCCGATGATGAAAAACTGTTTTTT.